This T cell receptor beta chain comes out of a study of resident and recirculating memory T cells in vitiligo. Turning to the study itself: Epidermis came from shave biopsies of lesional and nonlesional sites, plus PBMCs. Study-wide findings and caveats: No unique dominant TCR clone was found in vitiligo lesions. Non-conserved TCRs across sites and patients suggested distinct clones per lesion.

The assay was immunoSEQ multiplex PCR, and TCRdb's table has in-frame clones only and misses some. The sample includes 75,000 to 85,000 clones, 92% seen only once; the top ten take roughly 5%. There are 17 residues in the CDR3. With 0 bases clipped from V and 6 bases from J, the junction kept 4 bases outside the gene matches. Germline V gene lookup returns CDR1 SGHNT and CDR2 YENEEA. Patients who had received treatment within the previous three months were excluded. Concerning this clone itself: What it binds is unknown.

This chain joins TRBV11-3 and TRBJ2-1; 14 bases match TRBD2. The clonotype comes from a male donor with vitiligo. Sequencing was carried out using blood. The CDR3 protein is CASSLDGTSGSFNEQFF. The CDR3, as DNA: TGTGCCAGCAGCTTAGATGGGACTAGCGGGAGTTTCAATGAGCAGTTCTTC. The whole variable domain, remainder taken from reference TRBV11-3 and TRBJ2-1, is EAGVVQSPRYKIIEKKQPVAFWCNPISGHNTLYWYLQNLGQGPELLIRYENEEAVDDSQLPKDRFSAERLKGVDSTLKIQPAELGDSAVYLCASSLDGTSGSFNEQFFGPGTRLTVL.